The rows below give T cell receptor beta chains drawn from one sample of a study of control samples from healthy donors and cancer patients. Profiling relied on immunoSEQ multiplex PCR, and the TCRdb table lists in-frame clones only, not all of them. Altogether 400,000 to 500,000 clones are present, roughly 90% being singletons, with the ten largest covering more than 6%. The sequenced material came from PBMCs. The receptors originated from a man aged 35 to 55 with head and neck cancer. The CDR3 runs from the conserved cysteine through the conserved F or W. The D gene is left open where the match is weak. Some rows have no size entry. The others give once, few or many, or a class for an expanded clone.

j_call: TRBJ1-1
d_call: TRBD1
clone_size: .
v_call: TRBV12-5
cdr3_nt: TGTGCTAGTGTCGGGGACAGGGGTTCCGAAGCTTTCTTT
cdr3_aa: CASVGDRGSEAFF

j_call: TRBJ2-3
d_call: .
clone_size: .
v_call: TRBV7-2
cdr3_nt: TGTGCCAGCAGCACCACAGGGACAAATACGCAGTATTTT
cdr3_aa: CASSTTGTNTQYF

j_call: TRBJ2-1
d_call: .
clone_size: .
v_call: TRBV5-1
cdr3_nt: TGCGCCAGCAGCTTGGTAGTGACTAGTGATTATGAGCAGTTCTTC
cdr3_aa: CASSLVVTSDYEQFF

j_call: TRBJ2-7
d_call: .
clone_size: .
v_call: TRBV7-9
cdr3_nt: TGTGCCAGCAGCGCCAAACATGGTAATTACGAGCAGTACTTC
cdr3_aa: CASSAKHGNYEQYF

j_call: TRBJ2-1
d_call: TRBD2
clone_size: .
v_call: TRBV4-1
cdr3_nt: TGCGCCAGCAGCCAACTCCGACTAGCGGGAACACGTATGATCTACAATGAGCAGTTCTTC
cdr3_aa: CASSQLRLAGTRMIYNEQFF

j_call: TRBJ2-1
d_call: .
clone_size: .
v_call: TRBV15
cdr3_nt: TGTGCCACCAGCAGAGATGGTCAGTACGGGGGTGAGCAGTTCTTC
cdr3_aa: CATSRDGQYGGEQFF

j_call: TRBJ2-3
d_call: TRBD2
clone_size: .
v_call: TRBV5-1
cdr3_nt: TGCGCCAGCAGCTTTAGTCTAGCGGGAGGGGCGGATACGCAGTATTTT
cdr3_aa: CASSFSLAGGADTQYF

j_call: TRBJ2-3
d_call: TRBD1
clone_size: .
v_call: TRBV24-1
cdr3_nt: TGTGCCACCAGTGATACAGGGGGCGGGGGCACAGATACGCAGTATTTT
cdr3_aa: CATSDTGGGGTDTQYF

j_call: TRBJ2-5
d_call: .
clone_size: .
v_call: TRBV3-1/TRBV3-2
cdr3_nt: TGTGCCAGCAGCCGGCGGGCCGGGACCACCGGGGAGACCCAGTACTTC
cdr3_aa: CASSRRAGTTGETQYF

j_call: TRBJ2-7
d_call: TRBD1
clone_size: .
v_call: TRBV11-2
cdr3_nt: TGTGCCAGCAGCTTAGGCAGGGACAGGGGAGGCGAGCAGTACTTC
cdr3_aa: CASSLGRDRGGEQYF

j_call: TRBJ1-6
d_call: .
clone_size: .
v_call: TRBV19
cdr3_nt: TGTGCCAGTAGTATAGATGGCGCTAGACAAAACCTCCACTTT
cdr3_aa: CASSIDGARQNLHF

j_call: TRBJ1-1
d_call: .
clone_size: .
v_call: TRBV5-1
cdr3_nt: TGCGCCAGCAGCTTGGGGGACGGGGTAAACACTGAAGCTTTCTTT
cdr3_aa: CASSLGDGVNTEAFF

j_call: TRBJ2-1
d_call: TRBD2
clone_size: .
v_call: TRBV11-3
cdr3_nt: TGTGCCAGCAGCGAGACTAGCGCACCTAGCTCCTACAATGAGCAGTTCTTC
cdr3_aa: CASSETSAPSSYNEQFF

j_call: TRBJ2-3
d_call: TRBD1
clone_size: .
v_call: TRBV7-8
cdr3_nt: TGTGCCAGCAGCCCCCAACGACAGGGGGATACGCAGTATTTT
cdr3_aa: CASSPQRQGDTQYF

j_call: TRBJ1-1
d_call: TRBD1
clone_size: .
v_call: TRBV27
cdr3_nt: TGTGCCAGCAGTTCGACAGGGCTTTACCTTGAAGCTTTCTTT
cdr3_aa: CASSSTGLYLEAFF

j_call: TRBJ2-3
d_call: .
clone_size: .
v_call: TRBV30
cdr3_nt: TGTGCCTGGAGTGTAAGTCGGGATACGCAGTATTTT
cdr3_aa: CAWSVSRDTQYF

j_call: TRBJ2-1
d_call: TRBD2
clone_size: few
v_call: TRBV7-8
cdr3_nt: TGTGCCAGCAGCTTAGGACTAGCGGGAGGAGATAATGAGCAGTTCTTC
cdr3_aa: CASSLGLAGGDNEQFF

j_call: TRBJ2-7
d_call: .
clone_size: .
v_call: TRBV5-4
cdr3_nt: TGTGCCAGCAGCTTGATAGGACAGAACTACGAGCAGTACTTC
cdr3_aa: CASSLIGQNYEQYF